This T cell receptor (beta chain) was sequenced during a study of OX40 agonist ivuxolimab in advanced cancers. In the study overall: Patients were treated with ivuxolimab, an agonistic anti-OX40 (CD134) antibody.

Sequencing was performed with immunoSEQ multiplex PCR; in TCRdb, only in-frame clones are kept and a portion is missing. The sample carries tens of thousands of clones, about 88% recorded once. This CDR3 is 12 amino acids long. The V end was cut by 4 bases, the J end by 9 bases, with 7 bases between. Germline CDR1 MDHEN, CDR2 SYDVKM. This material consisted of CD4+ or CD8+ T cells sorted from blood, taken in a trial of the OX40 agonist ivuxolimab. The genes are TRBV28 and TRBJ1-6; D is unresolved. This sequence originates from an adult with an advanced solid tumor such as melanoma, head and neck, liver or kidney cancer. The CDR3 loop is CASSSSGSPLHF. The CDR3 nucleotides read TGTGCCAGCAGTTCCTCCGGTTCACCCCTCCACTTT.